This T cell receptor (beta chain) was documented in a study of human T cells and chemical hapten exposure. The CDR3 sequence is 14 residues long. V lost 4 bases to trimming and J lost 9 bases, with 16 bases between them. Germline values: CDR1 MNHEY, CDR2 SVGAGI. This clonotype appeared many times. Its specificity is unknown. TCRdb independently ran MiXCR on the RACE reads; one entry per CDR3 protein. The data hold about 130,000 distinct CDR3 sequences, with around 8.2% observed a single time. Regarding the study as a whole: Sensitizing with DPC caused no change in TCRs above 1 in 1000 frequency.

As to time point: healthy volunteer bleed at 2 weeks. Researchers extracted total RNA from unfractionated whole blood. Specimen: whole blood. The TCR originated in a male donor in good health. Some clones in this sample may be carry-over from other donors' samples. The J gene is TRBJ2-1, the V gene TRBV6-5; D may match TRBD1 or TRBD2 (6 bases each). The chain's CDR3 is CASSSLLRDTEQFF. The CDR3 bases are TGTGCCAGCAGTTCCCTTTTGCGGGACACTGAGCAGTTCTTC.